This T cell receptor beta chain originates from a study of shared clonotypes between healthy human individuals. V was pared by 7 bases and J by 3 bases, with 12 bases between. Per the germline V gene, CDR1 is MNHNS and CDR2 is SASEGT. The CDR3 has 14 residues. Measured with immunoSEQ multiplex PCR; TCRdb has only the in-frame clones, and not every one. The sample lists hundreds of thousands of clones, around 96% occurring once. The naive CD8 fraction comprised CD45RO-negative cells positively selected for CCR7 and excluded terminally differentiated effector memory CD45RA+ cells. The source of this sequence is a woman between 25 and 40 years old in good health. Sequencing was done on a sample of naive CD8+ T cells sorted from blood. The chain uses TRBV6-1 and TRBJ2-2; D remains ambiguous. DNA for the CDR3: TGTGCCAGCACTTGGAGAAGCGACACCGGGGAGCTGTTTTTT. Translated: CASTWRSDTGELFF.